The 30 T cell receptor beta chains below were found in one sample sequenced in a study of blood T cell repertoires in COVID-19. The repertoire was sequenced with immunoSEQ multiplex PCR; TCRdb's copy has only in-frame clones and lacks some. The repertoire includes roughly 260,000 clones, approximately 87% of them detected once, and under 2.5% sits in the top ten. The sequencing input was peripheral blood. These receptors came from a woman between 45 and 65 years old with acute or convalescent COVID-19.

The chain combines TRBV7-9 with TRBJ1-5; 8 positions match TRBD1. The CDR3 covers 15 residues. The V and J ends lost 1 base and 4 bases, in that order; junction bases with no gene match: 3. Germline CDR1 is SEHNR and CDR2 is FQNEAQ (reference sequence). CDR3: CASSLGGQENQPQHF. The CDR3 nucleotides are TGTGCCAGCAGCTTAGGGGGACAGGAAAATCAGCCCCAGCATTTT. Full variable domain (remainder filled in from reference TRBV7-9 and TRBJ1-5): DTGVSQNPRHKITKRGQNVTFRCDPISEHNRLYWYRQTLGQGPEFLTYFQNEAQLEKSRLLSDRFSAERPKGSFSTLEIQRTEQGDSAMYLCASSLGGQENQPQHFGDGTRLSIL.

This chain joins TRBV6-5 and TRBJ2-2; 7 nucleotides agree with TRBD1. Per the germline V gene, CDR1 is MNHEY and CDR2 is SVGAGI. CDR3 length: 15 residues. Trimming cost V 7 bases and J 6 bases; bases outside gene matches: 11. This CDR3 reads CASTYRGQFSGELFF. The CDR3 DNA follows: TGTGCCAGCACATACCGGGGACAGTTCTCCGGGGAGCTGTTTTTT.

The chain combines TRBV7-2 with TRBJ2-3, with D maybe TRBD1 (6 bases). The CDR3 spans 14 residues. In germline, CDR1 is SGHTA, CDR2 FQGNSA. V was trimmed by 5 bases and J by 5 bases, leaving 14 bases between them. The CDR3: CASSQDSLVDTQYF. The CDR3 nucleotides are TGTGCCAGCAGCCAGGACAGCTTAGTAGATACGCAGTATTTT. Based on the CDR3 plus reference TRBV7-2 and TRBJ2-3, the full variable domain is GAGVSQSPSNKVTEKGKDVELRCDPISGHTALYWYRQSLGQGLEFLIYFQGNSAPDKSGLPSDRFSAERTGGSVSTLTIQRTQQEDSAVYLCASSQDSLVDTQYFGPGTRLTVL.

V and J are TRBV6-5 and TRBJ2-1; a weak D match, TRBD2 (6 bases). Germline values: CDR1 MNHEY, CDR2 SVGAGI. The CDR3 sequence is 15 residues long. Trimming pared 6 bases from V and 3 bases from J, leaving 15 bases between. The CDR3 DNA is TGTGCCAGCAGCCTACCTCGGGGGTACTACAATGAGCAGTTCTTC. Residues: CASSLPRGYYNEQFF.

CDR3: CASKGGAGANVLTF. CDR3 sequence (DNA): TGTGCCAGCAAAGGGGGCGCTGGGGCCAACGTCCTGACTTTC. The V gene is TRBV2, the J gene TRBJ2-6; TRBD1 agrees at 7 bases. Germline CDR1 reads SNHLY; CDR2 reads FYNNEI. The length of the CDR3 is 14 residues. Germline trimming cut 7 bases from V and 2 bases from J; bases unmatched to any gene: 2.

The CDR3 nucleotides read TGTGCCAGCAGTTACACTAGCGGCCCCTCCTACGAGCAGTACTTC. Translated: CASSYTSGPSYEQYF. The chain employs TRBV27 and TRBJ2-7, with 8 bases that match TRBD2. V dropped 4 bases and J dropped 0; count of bases not matched to a gene: 5. There are 15 residues in the CDR3. Looked up from germline, CDR1 is MNHEY and CDR2 is SMNVEV (reference sequence).

This sequence joins TRBV5-1 and TRBJ1-6, with D maybe TRBD1 (6 bases). Germline V CDR1 and CDR2: SGHRS, YFSETQ. Trimming took off 4 bases at V and 5 bases at J, with 16 bases between the two ends. The CDR3 contains 16 residues. The chain's CDR3 is CASSIRTAGNNSPLHF. CDR3 nucleotide sequence: TGCGCCAGCAGCATACGGACAGCCGGGAATAATTCACCCCTCCACTTT.

This clone was seen a handful of times. This chain joins TRBV14 and TRBJ2-1, with D possibly TRBD1 on 6 matching bases. V was trimmed by 0 bases and J by 6 bases, leaving 15 bases between them. There are 16 residues in the CDR3. Per germline, CDR1 SGHDN and CDR2 FVKESK. CDR3 sequence reads: CASSQDRRAGANEQFF. The CDR3 coding sequence is TGTGCCAGCAGCCAAGATCGCAGGGCAGGGGCCAATGAGCAGTTCTTC.

The rearrangement uses TRBV29-1 and TRBJ1-1; possible D gene TRBD1, 6 bases. The CDR3 loop spans 12 amino acids. The V end was cut by 1 base, the J end by 8 bases, with 11 bases between. Germline V gene sequence: CDR1 SQVTM, CDR2 ANQGSEA. The CDR3 here is CSVEGGTSEAFF. CDR3 nucleotides: TGCAGCGTTGAAGGGGGGACAAGCGAAGCTTTCTTT.

The V call is TRBV7-2, the J call TRBJ2-7, with 8 bases fitting TRBD1. Per germline, CDR1 SGHTA and CDR2 FQGNSA. The CDR3 runs 15 residues. The V and J ends lost 6 bases and 0 bases, in that order; junction bases with no gene match: 7. The CDR3 DNA reads as TGTGCCAGCAGACTCGACAGGGGTAGCTCCTACGAGCAGTACTTC. Protein sequence: CASRLDRGSSYEQYF.

In nucleotides, the CDR3 is TGCGCCAGCAGGGGAGGACAGGGCTATGGCTACACCTTC. It codes for CASRGGQGYGYTF. This sequence joins TRBV4-1 and TRBJ1-2; 8 bases agree with TRBD1. V lost 6 bases to trimming and J lost 4 bases; unmatched junction nucleotides: 4. The CDR3 consists of 13 residues. CDR1 and CDR2 (germline): MGHRA, YSYEKL.

This chain joins TRBV19 and TRBJ2-1, with 10 bases matching TRBD1. Germline V lookup: CDR1 LNHDA, CDR2 SQIVND (reference sequence). V trimming: 5 bases; J trimming: 5 bases; junction bases outside the gene matches: 9. The CDR3 is made up of 16 amino acids. The CDR3 protein is CASSPGTGVVNNEQFF. The CDR3 nucleotides are TGTGCCAGTAGTCCGGGGACAGGGGTGGTGAACAATGAGCAGTTCTTC.

This chain connects TRBV7-9 to TRBJ1-5; no reliable D call. Germline V gene data show CDR1 as SEHNR and CDR2 as FQNEAQ (reference sequence). The CDR3 is 12 residues long. The V end was cut by 2 bases, the J end by 6 bases, with 5 bases between. The CDR3 reads CASSLRFQPQHF. DNA for the CDR3: TGTGCCAGCAGCTTACGGTTTCAGCCCCAGCATTTT.

The chain is built from TRBV7-2 and TRBJ1-3, with D possibly matching TRBD1 (5 bases). This CDR3 has 14 residues. The V end was cut by 1 base, the J end by 6 bases, with 10 bases between. Germline V gives CDR1 SGHTA, CDR2 FQGNSA. In DNA form, the CDR3 reads TGTGCCAGCAGCTTAGGCAGGGCCGAAAACACCATATATTTT. Its translation: CASSLGRAENTIYF.

CDR3 DNA sequence: TGCGCCAGCAGCGATGGACTAGCGGGAGGGCCCCAAGATACGCAGTATTTT. It translates to CASSDGLAGGPQDTQYF. The J gene is TRBJ2-3, the V gene TRBV5-1; 15 nucleotides agree with TRBD2. Germline CDR1 SGHRS, CDR2 YFSETQ. J was trimmed by 5 bases and V by 4 bases; bases with no gene match: 8. The CDR3 runs 17 residues.

The chain employs TRBV2 and TRBJ2-1; D may be TRBD2 (5 bases). Germline-derived CDR1 and CDR2 are SNHLY and FYNNEI. The V end was cut by 6 bases, the J end by 10 bases, with 16 bases between. The CDR3 runs to 13 residues. Here the CDR3 reads CASSPSSLGEQFF. The CDR3 DNA sequence: TGTGCCAGCAGCCCTAGCAGTTTAGGAGAGCAGTTCTTC.

In this sample, this clone turned up once. J is TRBJ1-1 and V is TRBV11-2; D unresolved. From germline, CDR1 is SGHAT and CDR2 FQNNGV. Between the trimmed V and J ends, which lost 3 bases and 0 bases, there was a span of 5 bases. CDR3 length: 13 residues. The CDR3 coding sequence is TGTGCCAGCAGCTTGAGCCTGAACACTGAAGCTTTCTTT. Translated, it gives CASSLSLNTEAFF.

The chain combines TRBV7-2 with TRBJ1-5, with TRBD1 identical over 9 bases. The CDR3 extends over 16 amino acids. Unmatched junction bases numbered 1, after V lost 0 bases and J lost 1 base. The V gene's germline CDR1 is SGHTA and CDR2 FQGNSA. Here the CDR3 DNA reads TGTGCCAGCAGCTTAGCCGGGACAGGGAGCAATCAGCCCCAGCATTTT. Translation: CASSLAGTGSNQPQHF.

This clone has just a few counts. This chain joins TRBV29-1 and TRBJ2-2; 14 bases agree with TRBD2. Germline V lookup: CDR1 SQVTM, CDR2 ANQGSEA. The CDR3 consists of 17 residues. V was clipped by 1 base and J by 5 bases; unmatched bases: 6. As DNA, the CDR3 is TGCAGCGTTGAAGGACTAGCGGGAGGGCTTAAGACCGGGGAGCTGTTTTTT. It specifies CSVEGLAGGLKTGELFF.

The rearrangement uses TRBV9 and TRBJ2-7; 8 bases fit TRBD1. J lost 3 bases, V lost 4 bases, and 6 bases had no gene match. The CDR3 loop spans 14 amino acids. The germline V gene encodes CDR1 SGDLS and CDR2 YYNGEE. The CDR3 region is CASSLGQGNYEQYF. In DNA form, the CDR3 reads TGTGCCAGCAGCCTCGGACAGGGAAACTACGAGCAGTACTTC.

The chain is built from TRBV6-2 or TRBV6-3 and TRBJ2-3, with D unresolved. The germline V gene has CDR1 MNHEY and CDR2 SVGEGT. This CDR3 comprises 15 residues. V lost 2 bases, J lost 3 bases, and 12 bases lay in between. The DNA for the CDR3 is TGTGCCAGCAGTTACCGATTGGAGAATACAGATACGCAGTATTTT. As protein: CASSYRLENTDTQYF.

The chain links TRBV28 to TRBJ2-2, with 12 bases fitting TRBD2. Germline assignment: CDR1 MDHEN and CDR2 SYDVKM. Unmatched junction bases numbered 17, after V lost 3 bases and J lost 6 bases. CDR3 length: 20 residues. CDR3 sequence reads: CASSFWGLAGGARGSGELFF. CDR3 sequence (DNA): TGTGCCAGCAGTTTCTGGGGCCTAGCGGGAGGGGCGCGCGGGTCCGGGGAGCTGTTTTTT.

The chain carries TRBV19 and TRBJ1-6; D is possibly TRBD1 (5 bases). From germline, CDR1 is LNHDA and CDR2 SQIVND (reference sequence). The V and J ends lost 4 bases and 10 bases respectively, with 11 bases between them. The CDR3 covers 13 residues. CDR3: CASSTGNGSPLHF. DNA for the CDR3: TGTGCCAGTAGTACAGGGAATGGGTCACCCCTCCACTTT.

The chain carries TRBV5-1 and TRBJ2-5; the D is unclear. V was clipped by 1 base and J by 4 bases, with 11 bases between them. Germline assignment: CDR1 SGHRS and CDR2 YFSETQ. The CDR3 sequence is 14 residues long. The CDR3 protein is CASSLFPARETQYF. The CDR3 bases are TGCGCCAGCAGCTTGTTCCCAGCGCGAGAGACCCAGTACTTC.

CDR3 in DNA: TGCGCCAGCAGCCCCCGTGTTAGGCAGGTGAACTATGGCTACACCTTC. Translation: CASSPRVRQVNYGYTF. This chain joins TRBV4-1 and TRBJ1-2; D not certain. The CDR3 is 16 amino acids. Trimming cost V 4 bases and J 2 bases, with 17 bases left between them. CDR1 and CDR2 (germline): MGHRA, YSYEKL.

The chain couples TRBV2 to TRBJ2-5; 9 nucleotides line up with TRBD1. Germline assignment: CDR1 SNHLY and CDR2 FYNNEI. The CDR3 has 14 amino acids. V lost 6 bases, J lost 5 bases, and 7 bases stayed unmatched. CDR3 region: CASREQGARETQYF. CDR3 nucleotides: TGTGCCAGCAGGGAACAGGGGGCGCGGGAGACCCAGTACTTC. The entire variable domain, with the rest obtained from reference TRBV2 and TRBJ2-5, is as follows: EPEVTQTPSHQVTQMGQEVILRCVPISNHLYFYWYRQILGQKVEFLVSFYNNEISEKSEIFDDQFSVERPDGSNFTLKIRSTKLEDSAMYFCASREQGARETQYFGPGTRLLVL.

This rearrangement joins TRBV29-1 to TRBJ2-7; 11 bases map to TRBD2. CDR3 length: 15 amino acids. V shed 3 bases, J shed 0 bases, and the junction held 4 bases outside the gene matches. Germline assignment: CDR1 SQVTM and CDR2 ANQGSEA. The CDR3 DNA reads as TGCAGCGTTGACGGGACTAGCGGAAGCTCCTACGAGCAGTACTTC. This translates into CSVDGTSGSSYEQYF.

V usage is TRBV15 and J usage is TRBJ2-7, with D unclear. Germline lookup yields CDR1 LNHNV and CDR2 YYDKDF (reference sequence). The CDR3 runs to 15 residues. The V end was cut by 0 bases, the J end by 5 bases, with 14 bases between. The CDR3 DNA sequence: TGTGCCACCAGCAGAGATCTAGGCGGTGGCAACGAGCAGTACTTC. Its protein product is CATSRDLGGGNEQYF.

V usage is TRBV24-1 and J usage is TRBJ1-1; TRBD1 matches 7 bases. CDR1 is KGHDR, CDR2 SFDVKD, per germline. J gave up 6 bases and V 3 bases, and 6 bases lay outside the gene matches. The length of the CDR3 is 14 residues. The CDR3 DNA sequence: TGTGCCACCAGTGATCCCACAGGGGACTCTGAAGCTTTCTTT. Translated, it gives CATSDPTGDSEAFF.

The chain employs TRBV6-5 and TRBJ2-5, with 8 positions matching TRBD2. The CDR3 extends over 14 amino acids. Germline V gene lookup returns CDR1 MNHEY and CDR2 SVGAGI. The trim removed 4 bases at V and 2 bases at J, leaving 3 bases unmatched. The CDR3 reads CASSSASGQETQYF. DNA of the CDR3: TGTGCCAGCAGTTCGGCTAGCGGGCAAGAGACCCAGTACTTC.